The next 7 T cell receptor beta chains were all read from a single sample in a study of PD-1 blockade in classical Hodgkin lymphoma. Assay: immunoSEQ multiplex PCR; the TCRdb copy retains only in-frame clones and omits some. The sample consists of 100,000 to 120,000 clones, about 89% of them appearing once. Each and every patient relapsed after autologous stem cell transplantation, and patients got differing brentuximab vedotin exposure. This sample comprised peripheral blood mononuclear cells (PBMCs), obtained before the second cycle of nivolumab. These receptors were obtained from a human donor with classical Hodgkin lymphoma.

The chain recombines TRBV5-4 with TRBJ1-2, with 8 bases fitting TRBD1. Trimming removed 0 bases from V and 4 bases from J; junction bases left unmatched: 5. CDR3 length: 15 amino acids. Per germline, CDR1 SGHNT and CDR2 YYREEE (reference sequence). The CDR3 bases are TGTGCCAGCAGCTTGGCTATGACAGGGGCCTATGGCTACACCTTC. Its protein product is CASSLAMTGAYGYTF.

The chain employs TRBV5-4 and TRBJ1-1; the D gene is possibly TRBD1 (5 bases). Germline V CDR1 and CDR2: SGHNT, YYREEE (reference sequence). Trimming pared 1 base from V and 10 bases from J, leaving 11 bases between. The CDR3 is made up of 12 amino acids. The CDR3 is CASSLQGLGAFF. Written as DNA, the CDR3 is TGTGCCAGCAGCTTGCAGGGATTAGGAGCTTTCTTT. The whole variable domain, filled in from reference TRBV5-4 and TRBJ1-1, reads ETGVTQSPTHLIKTRGQQVTLRCSSQSGHNTVSWYQQALGQGPQFIFQYYREEENGRGNFPPRFSGLQFPNYSSELNVNALELDDSALYLCASSLQGLGAFFGQGTRLTVV.

The gene calls are TRBV5-1 and TRBJ1-1; maybe TRBD1 (5 bases). The CDR3 is made up of 13 amino acids. V was pared by 2 bases and J by 4 bases, with 9 bases between. Germline CDR1 is SGHRS and CDR2 is YFSETQ. The CDR3: CASSLWGSTEAFF. Written as DNA, the CDR3 is TGCGCCAGCAGCTTATGGGGCTCCACTGAAGCTTTCTTT.

This clone counts as medium-sized (0.01 to 0.1%). This chain connects TRBV7-9 to TRBJ2-1; 14 bases are shared with TRBD2. In germline, CDR1 is SEHNR, CDR2 FQNEAQ (reference sequence). Trimming took 6 bases from V and 4 from J; bases not matched to a gene: 2. The CDR3 spans 15 residues. The CDR3 here is CASRGLAGAYNEQFF. The CDR3 DNA is TGTGCCAGCAGGGGACTAGCGGGAGCTTACAATGAGCAGTTCTTC.

The chain employs TRBV6-1 and TRBJ2-7; TRBD1 aligns across 8 bases. This CDR3 region has 15 residues. V gave up 7 bases and J gave up 1 base; unmatched junction bases: 9. Germline CDR1 and CDR2: MNHNS and SASEGT. The CDR3 loop is CASTLVRTGSYEQYF. CDR3 DNA: TGTGCCAGCACCCTTGTAAGGACAGGGTCCTACGAGCAGTACTTC.

The chain is built from TRBV19 and TRBJ1-5; D is uncertain. CDR1 and CDR2 from the germline V gene are LNHDA and SQIVND (reference sequence). Deletions cut 9 bases from V and 6 bases from J, with 18 bases between. The CDR3 extends over 14 amino acids. CDR3 nucleotides: TGTGCCAGCCAATCGACCCGGGGAGGTCAGCCCCAGCATTTT. As protein: CASQSTRGGQPQHF. The full variable domain, in which reference TRBV19 and TRBJ1-5 provide the parts outside the CDR3, is DGGITQSPKYLFRKEGQNVTLSCEQNLNHDAMYWYRQDPGQGLRLIYYSQIVNDFQKGDIAEGYSVSREKKESFPLTVTSAQKNPTAFYLCASQSTRGGQPQHFGDGTRLSIL.

V is TRBV2 and J is TRBJ2-5; TRBD2 matches at 8 bases. V lost 3 bases to trimming and J lost 4 bases; unmatched junction nucleotides: 4. Germline lookup yields CDR1 SNHLY and CDR2 FYNNEI. This CDR3 spans 14 amino acids. CDR3 sequence: CASSDSSGRETQYF. The CDR3 DNA reads TGTGCCAGCAGTGATTCAAGCGGGAGAGAGACCCAGTACTTC. The full variable domain, its missing parts supplied by reference TRBV2 and TRBJ2-5, is EPEVTQTPSHQVTQMGQEVILRCVPISNHLYFYWYRQILGQKVEFLVSFYNNEISEKSEIFDDQFSVERPDGSNFTLKIRSTKLEDSAMYFCASSDSSGRETQYFGPGTRLLVL.